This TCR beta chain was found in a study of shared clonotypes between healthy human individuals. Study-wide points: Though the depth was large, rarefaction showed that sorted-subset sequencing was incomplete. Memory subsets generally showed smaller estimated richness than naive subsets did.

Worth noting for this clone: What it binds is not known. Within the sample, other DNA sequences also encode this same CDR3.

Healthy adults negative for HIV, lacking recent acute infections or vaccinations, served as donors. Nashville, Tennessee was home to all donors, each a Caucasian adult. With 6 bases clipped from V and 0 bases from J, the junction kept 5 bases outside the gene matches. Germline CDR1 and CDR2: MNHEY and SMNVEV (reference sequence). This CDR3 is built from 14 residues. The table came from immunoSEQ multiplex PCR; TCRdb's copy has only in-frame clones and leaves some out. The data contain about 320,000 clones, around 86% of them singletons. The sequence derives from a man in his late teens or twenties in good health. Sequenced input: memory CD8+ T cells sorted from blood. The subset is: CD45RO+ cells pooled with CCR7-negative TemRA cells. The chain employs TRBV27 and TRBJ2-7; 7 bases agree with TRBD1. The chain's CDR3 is CASSHRGSSYEQYF. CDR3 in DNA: TGTGCCAGCAGCCACAGGGGCAGCTCCTACGAGCAGTACTTC.